This T cell receptor (beta chain) was found in a study of T cells in localized non-small cell lung cancer. About this clone: Its antigen remains unidentified. Within the sample, other DNA sequences also encode this same CDR3.

This table comes from immunoSEQ multiplex PCR, and its TCRdb copy is limited to in-frame clones, with some not included. Of approximately 40,000 clones in the sample, around 86% were seen once. Germline V gene lookup returns CDR1 LNHDA and CDR2 SQIVND (reference sequence). This CDR3 has 14 residues. J lost 0 bases, V lost 1 base, and 0 bases had no gene match. Findings and limits, study-wide: Heterogeneity remains possible because sequencing was limited to only one tumor region. Maximal T cell clonality occurred in uninvolved adjacent lung, with tumor ranking below it. Paired adjacent lung recovered a median around 52 of the top 100 tumor clones.

J is TRBJ2-7 and V is TRBV19, with TRBD2 matching over 7 bases. This receptor was identified in a man between 40 and 70 years old with stage I lung adenocarcinoma. The sequencing used peripheral blood, collected before any cancer treatment. CDR3 region: CASSIGGSSYEQYF. DNA of the CDR3: TGTGCCAGTAGTATAGGCGGGAGCTCCTACGAGCAGTACTTC.